The source of this T cell receptor beta chain is a study of PD-1 blockade in mismatch repair-deficient tumors. Whole-study context: Enrolled about 2012-2016, patients had progressing, pretreated mismatch repair-deficient cancers of about a dozen types.

TCR sequencing covered a few patients who responded to pembrolizumab. The CDR3 totals 16 residues. V was pared by 3 bases and J by 3 bases, with 17 bases between. Germline-derived CDR1 and CDR2 are LNHDA and SQIVND (reference sequence). The table came from immunoSEQ multiplex PCR; TCRdb's copy has only in-frame clones and leaves some out. This sample yields 45,000 to 60,000 clones, of which around four fifths are seen a single time; approximately 3.2% belongs to the top ten. Sequencing used peripheral blood, obtained 4 weeks after starting pembrolizumab. This sequence joins TRBV19 and TRBJ1-1, with D perhaps matching TRBD1 (6 bases). This receptor was taken from an adult with mismatch repair-deficient cancer. The chain's CDR3 is CASSIPTGGGHTEAFF. The CDR3 region has the DNA TGTGCCAGTAGTATCCCGACAGGTGGGGGGCACACTGAAGCTTTCTTT.